These T cell receptor beta chains were read from a single sample in a study of T cell responses to AZD1222 COVID-19 vaccine. TCRdb keeps only in-frame clones here, not all; method: immunoSEQ multiplex PCR. This table holds around 150,000 clones, approximately 92% found once. The material sequenced was peripheral blood, taken on day 0 of AZD1222 vaccination. The receptor source for this set is an adult in good health. Each CDR3 is given with its conserved first and last residue. D genes are given only for firm matches. Part of the rows lack a size; the others show once, few, many or a class for expanded clones.

V gene: TRBV28
D gene: TRBD1
J gene: TRBJ1-6
clone size: .
CDR3 DNA: TGTGCCAGCAGTGCTTTACAGGGGGCAGAAGGATCACCCCTCCACTTT
CDR3 protein: CASSALQGAEGSPLHF

V gene: TRBV5-1
D gene: .
J gene: TRBJ1-3
clone size: .
CDR3 DNA: TGCGCCAGCAGCCTCACCTTGGTTGGAAACACCATATATTTT
CDR3 protein: CASSLTLVGNTIYF

V gene: TRBV5-1
D gene: TRBD1
J gene: TRBJ1-2
clone size: .
CDR3 DNA: TGCGCCAGCAGCCCAGGGACAGGGGAATCTGGCTACACCTTC
CDR3 protein: CASSPGTGESGYTF

V gene: TRBV6-6
D gene: .
J gene: TRBJ1-4
clone size: .
CDR3 DNA: TGTGCCAGCAGTTACTTCGGGGCTAATGAAAAACTGTTTTTT
CDR3 protein: CASSYFGANEKLFF

V gene: TRBV6-5
D gene: .
J gene: TRBJ2-3
clone size: once
CDR3 DNA: TGTGCCAGCAGTTACGTATCACTAGCCCTCCCAGATACGCAGTATTTT
CDR3 protein: CASSYVSLALPDTQYF

V gene: TRBV29-1
D gene: TRBD2
J gene: TRBJ2-3
clone size: .
CDR3 DNA: TGCAGCGGGGGACTAGCGGGAGCCACAGATACGCAGTATTTT
CDR3 protein: CSGGLAGATDTQYF

V gene: TRBV20-1
D gene: .
J gene: TRBJ2-7
clone size: .
CDR3 DNA: TGCAGTGCTGGTAAGGGGAACGAGCAGTACTTC
CDR3 protein: CSAGKGNEQYF

V gene: TRBV29-1
D gene: .
J gene: TRBJ1-1
clone size: .
CDR3 DNA: TGCAGCGTTGGTGTGGGGGAAGCTTTCTTT
CDR3 protein: CSVGVGEAFF

V gene: TRBV27
D gene: .
J gene: TRBJ2-7
clone size: .
CDR3 DNA: TGTGCCAGCAGTAATACAGCCCCGAGTTTCTCCTACGAGCAGTACTTC
CDR3 protein: CASSNTAPSFSYEQYF

V gene: TRBV5-1
D gene: .
J gene: TRBJ1-2
clone size: once
CDR3 DNA: TGCGCCAGCAGCGACGGACAGCTCGGGGGCTACACCTTC
CDR3 protein: CASSDGQLGGYTF

V gene: TRBV4-2
D gene: .
J gene: TRBJ1-2
clone size: .
CDR3 DNA: TGTGCCAGCAGCCAAAACTATGGCTACACCTTC
CDR3 protein: CASSQNYGYTF

V gene: TRBV5-1
D gene: .
J gene: TRBJ1-2
clone size: .
CDR3 DNA: TGCGCCAGCAGCTCAACAGGGAACTATGGCTACACCTTC
CDR3 protein: CASSSTGNYGYTF

V gene: TRBV3-1/TRBV3-2
D gene: .
J gene: TRBJ2-2
clone size: .
CDR3 DNA: TGTGCCAGCAGACCAACAGGGAACACCGGGGAGCTATTTTTT
CDR3 protein: CASRPTGNTGELFF

V gene: TRBV9
D gene: TRBD1
J gene: TRBJ2-2
clone size: .
CDR3 DNA: TGTGCCAGCAGCTCGAGGGGACAGGGATCCGGGGAGCTGTTTTTT
CDR3 protein: CASSSRGQGSGELFF

V gene: TRBV12-3/TRBV12-4
D gene: TRBD2
J gene: TRBJ2-5
clone size: .
CDR3 DNA: TGTGCCAGCGGGAGTAGCGGGGAAGAGACCCAGTACTTC
CDR3 protein: CASGSSGEETQYF

V gene: TRBV6-4
D gene: TRBD1
J gene: TRBJ1-2
clone size: .
CDR3 DNA: TGTGCCAGCAGCCCGGGACAGGGCCGAGGCTACACCTTC
CDR3 protein: CASSPGQGRGYTF

V gene: TRBV24-1
D gene: .
J gene: TRBJ2-1
clone size: .
CDR3 DNA: TGTGCCACCAGTGAGGGAGGTCGGAATGAGCAGTTCTTC
CDR3 protein: CATSEGGRNEQFF

V gene: TRBV7-9
D gene: .
J gene: TRBJ2-6
clone size: .
CDR3 DNA: TGTGCCAGCAGTGGGGACGGGGCCAACGTCCTGACTTTC
CDR3 protein: CASSGDGANVLTF

V gene: TRBV6-2/TRBV6-3
D gene: .
J gene: TRBJ1-4
clone size: .
CDR3 DNA: TGTGCCAGCAGTTTAGAGACGGGACCACCGCTCCTCAATGAAAAACTGTTTTTT
CDR3 protein: CASSLETGPPLLNEKLFF

V gene: TRBV19
D gene: .
J gene: TRBJ1-5
clone size: .
CDR3 DNA: TGTGCCAGTAGGGAACAGGCTAAAATCGGAAGCAATCAGCCCCAGCATTTT
CDR3 protein: CASREQAKIGSNQPQHF

V gene: TRBV4-2
D gene: .
J gene: TRBJ2-3
clone size: .
CDR3 DNA: TGTGCCAGCAGCTCGGGTGGTTTCGGCACAGATACGCAGTATTTT
CDR3 protein: CASSSGGFGTDTQYF

V gene: TRBV2
D gene: .
J gene: TRBJ1-2
clone size: .
CDR3 DNA: TGTGCCAGCAGTGGGGGGACGGACTATGGCTACACCTTC
CDR3 protein: CASSGGTDYGYTF